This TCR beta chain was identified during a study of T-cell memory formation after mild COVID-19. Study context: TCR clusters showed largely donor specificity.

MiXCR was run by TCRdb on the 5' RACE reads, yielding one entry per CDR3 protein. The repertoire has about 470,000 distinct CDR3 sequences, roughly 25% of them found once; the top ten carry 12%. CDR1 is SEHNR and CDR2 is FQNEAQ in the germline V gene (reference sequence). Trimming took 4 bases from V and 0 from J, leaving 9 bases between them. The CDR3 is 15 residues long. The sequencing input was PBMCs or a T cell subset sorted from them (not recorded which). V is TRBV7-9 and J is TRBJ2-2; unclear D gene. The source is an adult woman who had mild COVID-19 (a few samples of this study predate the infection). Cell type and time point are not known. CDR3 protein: CASSSMTTNTGELFF. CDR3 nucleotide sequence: TGTGCCAGCAGCTCAATGACCACGAACACCGGGGAGCTGTTTTTT. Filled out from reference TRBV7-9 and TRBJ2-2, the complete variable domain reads DTGVSQNPRHKITKRGQNVTFRCDPISEHNRLYWYRQTLGQGPEFLTYFQNEAQLEKSRLLSDRFSAERPKGSFSTLEIQRTEQGDSAMYLCASSSMTTNTGELFFGEGSRLTVL.